Reported below is one T cell receptor beta chain. Its target is not known. Data came from immunoSEQ multiplex PCR; TCRdb stores just in-frame clones and leaves some out. Of about 90,000 clones listed, over 70% are singletons. CDR1 is SGHNT and CDR2 is YYREEE in the germline V gene (reference sequence). The J segment lost 5 bases and the V segment lost 0 bases, leaving 7 bases of the junction unmatched. This CDR3 has 17 amino acids. This entry belongs to a study of T cell responses to AZD1222 COVID-19 vaccine. For the study at large: Second-dose groups at about 4 or about 12 weeks were pooled. Study-level results: Donors were mostly white British, more females; clonal diversity possibly underestimated. A reported finding is that nearly half of spike-specific TCRs target unmutated variant regions. Regions 160-218 and 743-854 held dominance among vaccine-associated CD4 TCRs, which spanned spike.

The source of this sequence is an adult in good health. The sequencing used peripheral blood, collected on day 0 of AZD1222 vaccination. V and J are TRBV5-4 and TRBJ2-3; 12 bases fit TRBD2. CDR3 sequence reads: CASSLGPSGRAKDTQYF. Written as DNA, the CDR3 is TGTGCCAGCAGCTTGGGACCTAGCGGGAGGGCCAAAGATACGCAGTATTTT.